This T cell receptor (beta chain) was observed in a study of shared clonotypes between healthy human individuals. Whole-study context: CD4 naive and memory got three plates each, CD8 naive two, CD8 memory one. Findings and limits, study-wide: Clonotypes shared by all four donors outscored non-shared clonotypes in generation probability.

Worth noting for this clone: Its antigen is not known.

Partitioning of CD4+ cells yielded a CD45RA+ naive subset and a CD45RA-negative memory subset. Assay used: immunoSEQ multiplex PCR; TCRdb lists only in-frame clones, some missing. The profile shows roughly 2.6 million clones, just over 90% of them singletons. The clonotype was recovered from a man aged 18-30 years in good health. Sequencing was done on a sample of naive CD4+ T cells sorted from blood. Described subset: CD45RA+ positively selected.

The CDR3 is CASSGGWRGGNEKLFF. CDR3 sequence (DNA): TGTGCCAGCAGTGGGGGTTGGCGTGGGGGTAATGAAAAACTGTTTTTT. This rearrangement joins TRBV25-1 to TRBJ1-4; tentatively, D is TRBD1 (5 bases). Germline V gives CDR1 MGHDK, CDR2 SYGVNS. The V end was cut by 4 bases, the J end by 4 bases, with 16 bases between. There are 16 residues in the CDR3.